This T cell receptor beta chain was found in a study of T cell changes during pregnancy in multiple sclerosis. V dropped 1 base and J dropped 3 bases, with 4 bases sitting between them. The CDR3 loop spans 13 amino acids. Germline CDR1 is MNHEY and CDR2 is SMNVEV (reference sequence). TCRdb's table, derived via immunoSEQ multiplex PCR, lists solely in-frame clones and lacks some. The sample includes about 46,000 clones, 75% to 95% of them seen just once. The chain is built from TRBV27 and TRBJ2-1, with no clear D. The sequenced sample was CD8+ T cells from peripheral blood mononuclear cells, obtained after pregnancy. The receptor comes from a female donor with multiple sclerosis, enrolled in a pregnancy study. The chain's CDR3 is CASSLYSYNEQFF. CDR3 nucleotides: TGTGCCAGCAGTTTATACAGCTACAATGAGCAGTTCTTC.